This note documents a single T cell receptor beta chain sequence. The protocol was immunoSEQ multiplex PCR, while the TCRdb copy is restricted to in-frame clones and leaves out a portion. Of about 480,000 clones listed, around 89% are singletons. Trimming stripped 2 bases from V and 9 bases from J, with 13 bases between. The germline V gene encodes CDR1 GTSNPN and CDR2 SVGIG (reference sequence). The CDR3 sequence is 13 residues long. The data stem from a study of blood T cell repertoires in COVID-19. The sequenced material came from peripheral blood. This sequence originates from a woman younger than 45 with acute or convalescent COVID-19. J is TRBJ2-2 and V is TRBV30; D possibly corresponds to TRBD1 (5 bases). DNA of the CDR3: TGTGCCTGGAGTCAATCTCAGGGTCGGGAGCTGTTTTTT. Translation gives CAWSQSQGRELFF.